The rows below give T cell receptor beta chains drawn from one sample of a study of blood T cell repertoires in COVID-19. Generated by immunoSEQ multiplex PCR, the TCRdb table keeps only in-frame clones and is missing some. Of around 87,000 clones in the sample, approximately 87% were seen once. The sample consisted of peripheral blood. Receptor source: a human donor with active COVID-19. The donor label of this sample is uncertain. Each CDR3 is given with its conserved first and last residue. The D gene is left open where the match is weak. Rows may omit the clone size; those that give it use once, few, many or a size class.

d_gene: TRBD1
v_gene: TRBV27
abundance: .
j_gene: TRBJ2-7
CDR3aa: CASSPSWRQGEEQYF
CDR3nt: TGTGCCAGCAGTCCGTCGTGGAGGCAGGGGGAAGAGCAGTACTTC

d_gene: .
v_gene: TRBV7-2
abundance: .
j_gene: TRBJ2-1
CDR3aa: CASSLDNQEDRLF
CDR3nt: TGTGCCAGCAGCTTAGATAACCAGGAGGACCGGCTCTTC

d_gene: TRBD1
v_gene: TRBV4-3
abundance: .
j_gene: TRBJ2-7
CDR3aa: CASSQDKGDRVNEQYF
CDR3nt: TGCGCCAGCAGCCAAGATAAAGGGGACAGGGTAAACGAGCAGTACTTC

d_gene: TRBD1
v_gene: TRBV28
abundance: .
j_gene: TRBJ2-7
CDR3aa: CASSTQQGKAYEQYF
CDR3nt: TGTGCCAGCAGTACACAACAGGGGAAGGCTTACGAGCAGTACTTC

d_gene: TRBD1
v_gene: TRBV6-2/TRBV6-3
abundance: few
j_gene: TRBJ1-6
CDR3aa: CASSHGQGRSPLHF
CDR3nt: TGTGCCAGCAGCCATGGACAGGGCAGGTCACCCCTCCACTTT

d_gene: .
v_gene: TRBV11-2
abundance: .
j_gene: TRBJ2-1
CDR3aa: CASSTGSGGALYNEQFF
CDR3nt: TGTGCCAGCAGCACCGGGTCTGGGGGGGCTCTGTACAATGAGCAGTTCTTC

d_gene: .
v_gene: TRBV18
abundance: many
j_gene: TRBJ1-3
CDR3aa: CASSRDSIALTIYF
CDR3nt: TGTGCCAGCTCCAGAGACTCCATCGCCCTCACCATATATTTT

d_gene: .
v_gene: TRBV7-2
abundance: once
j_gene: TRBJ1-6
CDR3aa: CASSPTGHNSPLHF
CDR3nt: TGTGCCAGCAGCCCTACAGGCCATAATTCACCCCTCCACTTT

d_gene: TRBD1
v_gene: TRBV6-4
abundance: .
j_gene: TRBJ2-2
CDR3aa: CASSIGQDTGELFF
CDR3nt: TGTGCCAGCAGTATCGGACAGGACACCGGGGAGCTGTTTTTT

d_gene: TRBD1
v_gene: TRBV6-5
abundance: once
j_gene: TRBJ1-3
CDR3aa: CASSRGQVGGNTIYF
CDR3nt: TGTGCCAGCAGTCGTGGACAGGTGGGAGGAAACACCATATATTTT

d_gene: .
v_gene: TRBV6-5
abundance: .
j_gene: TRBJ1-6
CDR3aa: CASSTGIDSPLHF
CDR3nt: TGTGCCAGCAGTACAGGGATCGATTCACCCCTCCACTTT

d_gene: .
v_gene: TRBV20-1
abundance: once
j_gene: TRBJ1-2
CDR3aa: CSARESYGYTF
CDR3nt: TGCAGTGCTAGAGAGAGTTATGGCTACACCTTC

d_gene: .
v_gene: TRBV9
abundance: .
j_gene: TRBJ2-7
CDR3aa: CASSPHREYGEQYF
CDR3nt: TGTGCCAGCAGCCCTCACAGGGAGTATGGCGAGCAGTACTTC

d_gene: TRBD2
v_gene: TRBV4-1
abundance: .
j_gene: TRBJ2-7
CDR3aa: CASSPERDYEQYF
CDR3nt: TGCGCCAGCAGCCCAGAGCGGGACTACGAGCAGTACTTC

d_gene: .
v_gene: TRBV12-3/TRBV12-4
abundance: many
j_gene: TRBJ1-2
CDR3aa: CASSLGSRGYTF
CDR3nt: TGTGCCAGCAGTTTGGGCAGCCGAGGCTACACCTTC

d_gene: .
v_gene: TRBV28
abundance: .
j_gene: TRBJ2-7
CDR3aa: CASSFPGTYEQYF
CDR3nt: TGTGCCAGCAGTTTCCCAGGAACCTACGAGCAGTACTTC

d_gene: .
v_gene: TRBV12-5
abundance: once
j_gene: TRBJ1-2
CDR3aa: CASGLVTFVSGRHYGYTF
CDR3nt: TGTGCTAGTGGTTTGGTAACTTTTGTGTCAGGGCGCCACTATGGCTACACCTTC

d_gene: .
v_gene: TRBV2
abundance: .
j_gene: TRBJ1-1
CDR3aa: CASHRLDRKPNTEAFF
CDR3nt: TGTGCCAGCCACCGGTTGGACAGAAAACCGAACACTGAAGCTTTCTTT